This TCR beta chain came from a study of T cells in Graves' hyperthyroidism and ophthalmopathy. Study background: Peripheral blood was acquired at first diagnosis, ahead of any therapy whatsoever.

Patients aged 18 to 65 had newly diagnosed hyperthyroidism that had lasted under 2 months. This clonotype was found many times. The antigen is undetermined. Overall study results and limits: Blood also carried most thyroid clonotypes expanded above 0.001.

Template material for amplifying TCR beta CDR3 regions consisted of RNA transcripts. An initial round of RT-PCR targeting the TCR CDR3 relied on the HTBI primer set. TCRdb reprocessed the multiplex PCR reads via MiXCR and lists one record per CDR3 protein. The table shows approximately 700,000 distinct CDR3 sequences, with approximately 16% occurring only once. The CDR3 contains 16 residues. CDR1 is SEHNR, CDR2 FQNEAQ, per germline (reference sequence). Trimming removed 0 bases at V and 6 bases at J, with 18 bases between. The chain has TRBV7-9 and TRBJ2-7, with unresolved D. The sequencing input was blood. This clonotype was obtained from a young man with Graves' hyperthyroidism. The CDR3 sequence: CASSLAAAGFPGEQYF. DNA for the CDR3: TGTGCCAGCAGCTTAGCGGCGGCAGGCTTTCCCGGCGAGCAGTACTTC.